Below are 2 T cell receptor beta chains sequenced from a single sample in a study of cytomegalovirus exposure and HLA in healthy donors (TCRdb year 2017). Library creation used the immunoSEQ multiplex PCR assay. In TCRdb, the immuneACCESS table is reduced to in-frame sequences with V and J assigned. These tables do not hold every clone; where another copy was compared, an unresolved V gene accounts for under half, and the others remain unexplained. Present in this sample are 89,000 or so clones, approximately 93% of which were seen just once. The ten largest make up around 1.2% of the sample. The material sequenced was PBMCs. The receptors originated from a woman aged 30 to 39 in good health and CMV-seropositive.

The chain links TRBV5-4 to TRBJ2-3; 8 positions match TRBD2. The CDR3 sequence is 16 residues long. CDR1 is SGHNT and CDR2 is YYREEE in the germline V gene (reference sequence). With 3 bases clipped from V and 5 bases from J, the junction kept 11 bases outside the gene matches. Here the CDR3 DNA reads TGTGCCAGCAGCTGGCGAGATCTAGCGGGTCTAGATACGCAGTATTTT. It specifies CASSWRDLAGLDTQYF.

The V call is TRBV18, the J call TRBJ2-7, with TRBD2 matching 9 bases. V dropped 2 bases and J dropped 5; count of bases not matched to a gene: 7. CDR1 is KGHSH and CDR2 is LQKENI in the germline V gene. CDR3 length: 15 amino acids. The CDR3 nucleotides read TGTGCCAGCTCACCAGGCCTAGCGGGATGGGACGAGCAGTACTTC. It translates to CASSPGLAGWDEQYF.